Listed below are T cell receptor beta chains from one sample, sequenced in a study of blood T cells in healthy people across ages. MiXCR was run by TCRdb on the 5' RACE reads, yielding one entry per CDR3 protein. The table has hundreds of thousands of distinct CDR3 sequences, around three fifths seen once; the top ten hold more than 25%. Sequenced sample: blood. The source of these receptors is a man aged 35 to 55 in good health. CDR3s include the opening cysteine and the closing phenylalanine or tryptophan. Fields, in order: V gene, CDR3 protein.

TRBV20-1	CSARAPGENTEAFF
TRBV5-1	CASSLSAGQGGNEQFF
TRBV7-9	CASSMEGKPNEKLFF
TRBV6-2/TRBV6-3	CASSFGELGGETQYF
TRBV20-1	CSARGEVAGPYNEQFF
TRBV20-1	CSASSRDPADTQYF
TRBV24-1	CATRRGSSTDTQYF
TRBV5-5	CASSGAVSTDTQYF
TRBV29-1	CSVVRTGNNEQFF
TRBV7-8	CASSPYRDSDGYTF
TRBV5-1	CASSPDRGQSGYTF
TRBV24-1	CATEASGRSSYNEQFF
TRBV16	CASSQWAGSTDTQYF
TRBV27	CASSLPPGRAPSYNEQFF
TRBV15	CATSRAGYYEQYF
TRBV10-3	CAIRGRRVDNEQFF
TRBV5-1	CASSLSLAGGGGRFF
TRBV4-1	CASSQVWSSGNVDNEQFF
TRBV4-3	CASSQEAASYEQYF
TRBV20-1	CSASAGTRGGNEQFF
TRBV5-6	CASSWRTSTNHNEQFF
TRBV28	CASSSRTSFPRASYNEQFF
TRBV5-1	CASSSTGGRNEKLFF
TRBV24-1	CATNDGSSYNEQYF
TRBV27	CASSLGQYPYEQYF
TRBV7-3	CASSPGTGAVSDYGYTF
TRBV20-1	CSARVQQGANTEAFF